This T cell receptor (beta chain) was identified in a study of shared clonotypes between healthy human individuals. In the study's own analysis: Filtering of immunoSEQ junctional sequences could not match full-length read filtering. The table came from immunoSEQ multiplex PCR; TCRdb's copy has only in-frame clones and leaves some out. Clonal size and the V and J genes are those of that table, whereas D and trimming came from the DNA. The sample comprises 500,000 to 650,000 clones, around three quarters of which are singletons, and 12% rests with the top ten. The TCR comes from a woman in her thirties or forties in good health. Some clones in this sample may be carry-over from other donors' samples. The specimen sequenced was PBMCs.

The CDR3 region has the DNA TGTGCCAGCCAACCTACAGGGCTACGCTATGGCTACACCTTC. Protein sequence: CASQPTGLRYGYTF. The chain recombines TRBV2 with TRBJ1-2, with D possibly matching TRBD1 (6 bases). Trimming cost V 8 bases and J 4 bases, with 17 bases left between them. CDR1 SNHLY and CDR2 FYNNEI come from the germline V gene. The CDR3 totals 14 residues.